Below are 2 T cell receptor beta chains sequenced from a single sample in a study of T cell responses to AZD1222 COVID-19 vaccine. Libraries were prepared by immunoSEQ multiplex PCR; TCRdb keeps only in-frame clonotypes and omits some of them. The profile covers 150,000 or so clones, with over 85% appearing a single time and 2.6% taken by the ten largest. The sequenced sample was peripheral blood, obtained on day 0 of AZD1222 vaccination. Every receptor here comes from an adult in good health.

V is TRBV6-4 and J is TRBJ1-1; TRBD1 is a possible D gene (5 bases). V shed 6 bases and J shed 6 bases, with 14 bases lying between them. Per germline, CDR1 MRHNA and CDR2 SNTAGT. The CDR3 has 13 amino acids. DNA of the CDR3: TGTGCCAGCAGGGGGTCCAGGGCCGCTGAAGCTTTCTTT. Residues: CASRGSRAAEAFF.

This rearrangement joins TRBV9 to TRBJ2-2; no reliable D call. The CDR3 runs 14 residues. The V and J ends lost 0 bases and 1 base respectively, with 4 bases between them. Germline V gives CDR1 SGDLS, CDR2 YYNGEE. The CDR3 loop is CASSVVRNTGELFF. As DNA, the CDR3 is TGTGCCAGCAGCGTAGTTCGGAACACCGGGGAGCTGTTTTTT.